This T cell receptor (beta chain) was retrieved from a study of shared clonotypes between healthy human individuals. Study-wide results and limits: Non-shared clonotypes had lower generation probabilities than clonotypes shared by all four sorted-subset donors. Rarefaction demonstrated incomplete sorted-subset sequencing despite large depth.

Selected positively for CCR7 and CD45RO-negative, naive CD8 cells excluded terminally differentiated effector memory CD45RA+ cells. HIV-negative, healthy adults without recent acute infections or vaccinations were the donors. J was trimmed by 5 bases and V by 3 bases; bases with no gene match: 6. The CDR3 covers 14 residues. Per the germline V gene, CDR1 is MGHRA and CDR2 is YSYEKL. This clone appeared a single time. Its antigen is not identified. Deep-level settings were used for running the assay. Generated by immunoSEQ multiplex PCR, the TCRdb table keeps only in-frame clones and is missing some. The data contain 1.5 million to 2.5 million clones, roughly 95% of them singletons.

The source is a man between 18 and 29 years old in good health. The sequenced material came from naive CD8+ T cells sorted from blood. This chain uses TRBV4-1 with TRBJ2-5; TRBD2 matches at 7 bases. CDR3 bases: TGCGCCAGCAGCCACGAGACTAGCTTTGAGACCCAGTACTTC. It yields the protein CASSHETSFETQYF.